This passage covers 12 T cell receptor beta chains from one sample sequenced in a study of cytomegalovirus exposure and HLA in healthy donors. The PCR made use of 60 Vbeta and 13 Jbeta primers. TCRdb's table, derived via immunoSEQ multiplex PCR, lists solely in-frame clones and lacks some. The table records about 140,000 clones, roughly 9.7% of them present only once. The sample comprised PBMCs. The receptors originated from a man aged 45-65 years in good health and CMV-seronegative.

For the CDR3, the DNA is TGTGCCAGCAGTGACAGGGTTATCAATTCACCCCTCCACTTT. This gives the protein CASSDRVINSPLHF. J is TRBJ1-6 and V is TRBV25-1, with a possible D match to TRBD1 (5 bases). In germline, CDR1 is MGHDK, CDR2 SYGVNS. The V end was cut by 3 bases, the J end by 7 bases, with 10 bases between. CDR3 length: 14 amino acids.

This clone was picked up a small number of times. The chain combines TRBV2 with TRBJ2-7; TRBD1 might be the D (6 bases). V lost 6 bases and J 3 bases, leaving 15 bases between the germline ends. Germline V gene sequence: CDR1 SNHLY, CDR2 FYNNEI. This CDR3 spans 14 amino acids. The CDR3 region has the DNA TGTGCCAGCAGAAGCCTAGGACAGAGCTACGAGCAGTACTTC. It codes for CASRSLGQSYEQYF.

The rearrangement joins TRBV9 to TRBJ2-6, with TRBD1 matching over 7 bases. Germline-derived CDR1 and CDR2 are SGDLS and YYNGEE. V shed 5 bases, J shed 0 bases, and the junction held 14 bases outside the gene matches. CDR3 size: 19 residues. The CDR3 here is CASRPGRWDRDSGANVLTF. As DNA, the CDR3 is TGTGCCAGCAGACCCGGTCGGTGGGACAGAGACTCTGGGGCCAACGTCCTGACTTTC.

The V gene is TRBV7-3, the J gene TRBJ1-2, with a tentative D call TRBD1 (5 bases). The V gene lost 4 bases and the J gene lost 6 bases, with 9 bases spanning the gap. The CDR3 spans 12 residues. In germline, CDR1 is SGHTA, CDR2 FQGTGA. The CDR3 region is CASSSGGNGYTF. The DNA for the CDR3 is TGTGCCAGCAGCTCGGGGGGAAATGGCTACACCTTC.

CDR3 in amino acids: CASSGRTGVEAFF. The DNA for the CDR3 is TGTGCCAGCAGCGGCAGGACAGGGGTGGAAGCTTTCTTT. This chain links TRBV9 with TRBJ1-1; the match to TRBD1 covers 9 bases. The CDR3 is made up of 13 amino acids. CDR1 is SGDLS, CDR2 YYNGEE, per germline. The trim removed 3 bases at V and 8 bases at J, leaving 5 bases unmatched.

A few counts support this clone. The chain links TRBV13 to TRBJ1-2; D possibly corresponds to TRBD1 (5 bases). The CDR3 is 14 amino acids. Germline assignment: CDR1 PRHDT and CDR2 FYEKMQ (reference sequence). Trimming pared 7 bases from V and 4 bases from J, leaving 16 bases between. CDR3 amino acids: CASTTGGFGYGYTF. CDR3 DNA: TGTGCCAGCACCACCGGGGGGTTCGGCTATGGCTACACCTTC. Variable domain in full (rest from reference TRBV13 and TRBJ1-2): AAGVIQSPRHLIKEKRETATLKCYPIPRHDTVYWYQQGPGQDPQFLISFYEKMQSDKGSIPDRFSAQQFSDYHSELNMSSLELGDSALYFCASTTGGFGYGYTFGSGTRLTVV.

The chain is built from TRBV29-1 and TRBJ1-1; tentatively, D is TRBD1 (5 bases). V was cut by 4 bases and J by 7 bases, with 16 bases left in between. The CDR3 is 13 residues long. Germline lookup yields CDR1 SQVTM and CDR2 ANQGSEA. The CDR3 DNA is TGCAGCGTTGTAGGGGCGGTTGGCTTTGAAGCTTTCTTT. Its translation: CSVVGAVGFEAFF.

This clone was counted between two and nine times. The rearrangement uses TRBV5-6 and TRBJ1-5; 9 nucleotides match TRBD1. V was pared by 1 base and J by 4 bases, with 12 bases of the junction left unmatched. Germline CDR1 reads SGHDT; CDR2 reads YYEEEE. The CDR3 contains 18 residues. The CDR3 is CASSLRFWTGDGNQPQHF. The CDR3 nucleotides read TGTGCCAGCAGCTTGCGTTTTTGGACAGGGGACGGGAATCAGCCCCAGCATTTT.

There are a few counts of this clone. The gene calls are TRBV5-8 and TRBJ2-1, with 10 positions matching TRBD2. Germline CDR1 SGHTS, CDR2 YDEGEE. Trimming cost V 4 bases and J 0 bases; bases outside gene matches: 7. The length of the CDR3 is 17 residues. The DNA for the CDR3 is TGTGCCAGCAGCATAAATAGCGGGGGGAACTCCTACAATGAGCAGTTCTTC. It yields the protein CASSINSGGNSYNEQFF.

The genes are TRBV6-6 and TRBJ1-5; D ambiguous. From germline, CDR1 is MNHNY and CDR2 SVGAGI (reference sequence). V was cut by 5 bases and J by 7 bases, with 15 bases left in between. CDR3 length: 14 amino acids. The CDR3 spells CASSPWGGEQPQHF. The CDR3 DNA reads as TGTGCCAGCAGTCCTTGGGGAGGTGAACAGCCCCAGCATTTT.

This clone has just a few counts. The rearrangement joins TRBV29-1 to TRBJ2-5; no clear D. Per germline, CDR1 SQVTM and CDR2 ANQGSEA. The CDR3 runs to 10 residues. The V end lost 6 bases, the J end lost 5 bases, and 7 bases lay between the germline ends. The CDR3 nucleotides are TGCAGCGTGCAGAGGGAGACCCAGTACTTC. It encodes CSVQRETQYF.

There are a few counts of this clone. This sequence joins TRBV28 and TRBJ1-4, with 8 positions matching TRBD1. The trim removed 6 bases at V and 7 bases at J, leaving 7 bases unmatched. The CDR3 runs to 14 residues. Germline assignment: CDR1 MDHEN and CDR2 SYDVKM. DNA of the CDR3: TGTGCCAGCAGGGGGGGACAGGAGGGTGAAAAACTGTTTTTT. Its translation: CASRGGQEGEKLFF. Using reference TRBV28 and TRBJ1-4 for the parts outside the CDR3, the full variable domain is DVKVTQSSRYLVKRTGEKVFLECVQDMDHENMFWYRQDPGLGLRLIYFSYDVKMKEKGDIPEGYSVSREKKERFSLILESASTNQTSMYLCASRGGQEGEKLFFGSGTQLSVL.